This T cell receptor (beta chain) was observed in a study of blood T cells in healthy people across ages. Through a sample-barcoded 5' primer and a J-beta primer mix, a second PCR was run for roughly 6 to 12 cycles. TCRdb called the 5' RACE reads again in MiXCR, with one record for every CDR3 protein. The profile shows around 800,000 distinct CDR3 sequences, about a quarter of them singletons. These records were also assigned to another study, of T cells of mothers and their children.

Sequenced input: blood. The TCR originated in a boy aged 10-17 years in good health.

CDR3 amino acids: CASREGLSLGEQFF. The CDR3 DNA sequence: TGTGCCAGCAGAGAGGGACTCTCCCTTGGAGAGCAGTTCTTC. This sequence joins TRBV2 and TRBJ2-1; TRBD2 might be the D (6 bases). Germline V CDR1 and CDR2: SNHLY, FYNNEI. The CDR3 consists of 14 residues. Trimming shortened V by 6 bases and J by 10 bases, and 19 bases separated the two germline ends. Full variable domain (outside the CDR3, taken from reference TRBV2 and TRBJ2-1): EPEVTQTPSHQVTQMGQEVILRCVPISNHLYFYWYRQILGQKVEFLVSFYNNEISEKSEIFDDQFSVERPDGSNFTLKIRSTKLEDSAMYFCASREGLSLGEQFFGPGTRLTVL.